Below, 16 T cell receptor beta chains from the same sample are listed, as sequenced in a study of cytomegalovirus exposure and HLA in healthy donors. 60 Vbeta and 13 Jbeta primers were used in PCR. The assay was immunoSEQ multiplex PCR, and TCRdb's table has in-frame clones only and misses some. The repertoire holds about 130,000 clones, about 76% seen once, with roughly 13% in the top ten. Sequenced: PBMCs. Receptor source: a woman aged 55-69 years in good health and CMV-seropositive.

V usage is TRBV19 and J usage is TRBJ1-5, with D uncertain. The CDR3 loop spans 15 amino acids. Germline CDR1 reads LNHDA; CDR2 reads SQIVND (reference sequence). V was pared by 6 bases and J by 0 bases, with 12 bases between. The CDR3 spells CASSNAVYSNQPQHF. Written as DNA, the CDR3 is TGTGCCAGTAGCAATGCGGTTTATAGCAATCAGCCCCAGCATTTT.

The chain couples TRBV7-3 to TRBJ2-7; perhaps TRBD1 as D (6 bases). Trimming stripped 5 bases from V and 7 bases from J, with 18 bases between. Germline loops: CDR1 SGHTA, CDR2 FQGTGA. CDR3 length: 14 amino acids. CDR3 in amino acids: CASSPQVGGREQYF. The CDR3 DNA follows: TGTGCCAGCAGCCCTCAGGTTGGGGGCCGAGAGCAGTACTTC.

This CDR3 reads CASSRGTAAGEQYF. The CDR3 DNA reads as TGCGCCAGCAGCCGGGGGACCGCAGCCGGCGAGCAGTACTTC. The V gene is TRBV5-1, the J gene TRBJ2-7, with D tentatively TRBD2 (6 bases). Germline CDR1 and CDR2: SGHRS and YFSETQ. This CDR3 is 14 amino acids long. The germline V and J ends were trimmed by 4 bases and 6 bases, with 17 bases remaining between them.

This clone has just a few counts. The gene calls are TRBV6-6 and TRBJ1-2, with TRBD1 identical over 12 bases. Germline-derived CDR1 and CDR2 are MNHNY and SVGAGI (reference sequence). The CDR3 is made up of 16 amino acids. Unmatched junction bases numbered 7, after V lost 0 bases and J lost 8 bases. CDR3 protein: CASSYSGGQGARGYTF. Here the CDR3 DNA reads TGTGCCAGCAGTTACTCGGGGGGACAGGGGGCGAGGGGCTACACCTTC.

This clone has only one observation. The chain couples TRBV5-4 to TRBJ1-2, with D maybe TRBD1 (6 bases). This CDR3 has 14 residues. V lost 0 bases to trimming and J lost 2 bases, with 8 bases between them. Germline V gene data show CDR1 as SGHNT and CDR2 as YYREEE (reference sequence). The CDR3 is CASSLEQGNYGYTF. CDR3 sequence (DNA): TGTGCCAGCAGCTTGGAGCAGGGGAACTATGGCTACACCTTC.

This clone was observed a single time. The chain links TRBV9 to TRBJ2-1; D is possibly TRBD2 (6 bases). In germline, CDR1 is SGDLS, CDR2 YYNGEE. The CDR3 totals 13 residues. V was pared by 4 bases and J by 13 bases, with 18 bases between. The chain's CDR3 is CASSSDRDSNQFF. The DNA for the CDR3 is TGTGCCAGCAGCTCAGACCGGGACTCAAACCAGTTCTTC.

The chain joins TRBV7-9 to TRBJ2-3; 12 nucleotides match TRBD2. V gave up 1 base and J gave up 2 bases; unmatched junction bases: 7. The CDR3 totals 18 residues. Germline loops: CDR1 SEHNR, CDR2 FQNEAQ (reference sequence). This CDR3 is CASSLGVTSGGSTDTQYF. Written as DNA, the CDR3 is TGTGCCAGCAGCTTAGGGGTGACTAGCGGGGGATCCACAGATACGCAGTATTTT.

CDR3 DNA: TGTGCCAGCTCACCAGAGCGGTCTGGGGCCAACGTCCTGACTTTC. Its protein product is CASSPERSGANVLTF. This rearrangement joins TRBV18 to TRBJ2-6; D is possibly TRBD2 (5 bases). The CDR3 runs 15 residues. Germline loops: CDR1 KGHSH, CDR2 LQKENI. V was pared by 2 bases and J by 1 base, with 6 bases between.

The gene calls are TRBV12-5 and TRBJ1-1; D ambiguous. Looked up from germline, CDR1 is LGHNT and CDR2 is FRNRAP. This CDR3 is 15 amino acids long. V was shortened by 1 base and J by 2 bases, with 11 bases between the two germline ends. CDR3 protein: CASGLGETANTEAFF. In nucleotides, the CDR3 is TGTGCTAGTGGTTTGGGAGAAACAGCTAACACTGAAGCTTTCTTT.

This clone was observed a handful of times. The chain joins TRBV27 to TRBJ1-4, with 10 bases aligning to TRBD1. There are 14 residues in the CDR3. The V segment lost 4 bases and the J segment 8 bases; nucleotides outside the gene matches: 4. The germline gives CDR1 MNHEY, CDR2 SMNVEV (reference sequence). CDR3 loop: CASSSGTGEEKLFF. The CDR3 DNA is TGTGCCAGCAGTTCCGGGACAGGGGAGGAAAAACTGTTTTTT.

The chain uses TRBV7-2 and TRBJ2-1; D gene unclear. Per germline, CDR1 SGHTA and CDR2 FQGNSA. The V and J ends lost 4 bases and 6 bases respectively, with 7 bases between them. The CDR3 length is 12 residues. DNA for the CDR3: TGTGCCAGCAGCTCCGGTCCCAATGAGCAGTTCTTC. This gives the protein CASSSGPNEQFF.

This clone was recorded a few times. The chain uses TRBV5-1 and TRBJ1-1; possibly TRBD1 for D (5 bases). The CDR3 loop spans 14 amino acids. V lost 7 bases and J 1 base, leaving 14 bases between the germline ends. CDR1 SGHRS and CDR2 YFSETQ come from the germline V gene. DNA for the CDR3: TGCGCCAGCGGAAAATTGGACACGAACACTGAAGCTTTCTTT. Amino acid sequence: CASGKLDTNTEAFF.

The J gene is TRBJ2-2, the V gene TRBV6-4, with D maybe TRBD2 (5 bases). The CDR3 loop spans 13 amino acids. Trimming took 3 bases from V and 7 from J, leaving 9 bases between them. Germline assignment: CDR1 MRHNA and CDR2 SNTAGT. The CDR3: CASSERRGGELFF. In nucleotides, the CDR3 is TGTGCCAGCAGTGAACGTCGGGGCGGGGAGCTGTTTTTT.

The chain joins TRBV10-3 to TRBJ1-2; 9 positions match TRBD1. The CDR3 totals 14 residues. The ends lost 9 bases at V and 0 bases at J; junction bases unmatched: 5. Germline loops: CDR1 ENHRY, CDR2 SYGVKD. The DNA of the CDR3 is TGTGCCATTTCCGGGACAGGGACTAACTATGGCTACACCTTC. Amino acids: CAISGTGTNYGYTF.

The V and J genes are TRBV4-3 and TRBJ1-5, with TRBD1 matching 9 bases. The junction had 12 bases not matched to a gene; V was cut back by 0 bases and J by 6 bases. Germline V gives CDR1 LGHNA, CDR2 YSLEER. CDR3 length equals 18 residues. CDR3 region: CASSQDMLRQGGSQPQHF. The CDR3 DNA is TGCGCCAGCAGCCAAGATATGTTGAGACAGGGGGGAAGTCAGCCCCAGCATTTT.

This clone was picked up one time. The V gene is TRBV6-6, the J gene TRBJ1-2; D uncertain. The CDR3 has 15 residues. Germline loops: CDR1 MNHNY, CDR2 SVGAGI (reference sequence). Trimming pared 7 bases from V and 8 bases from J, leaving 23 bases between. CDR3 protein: CASNPSSGRSGGYTF. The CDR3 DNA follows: TGTGCCAGCAATCCTTCTAGTGGACGTTCGGGAGGCTACACCTTC.